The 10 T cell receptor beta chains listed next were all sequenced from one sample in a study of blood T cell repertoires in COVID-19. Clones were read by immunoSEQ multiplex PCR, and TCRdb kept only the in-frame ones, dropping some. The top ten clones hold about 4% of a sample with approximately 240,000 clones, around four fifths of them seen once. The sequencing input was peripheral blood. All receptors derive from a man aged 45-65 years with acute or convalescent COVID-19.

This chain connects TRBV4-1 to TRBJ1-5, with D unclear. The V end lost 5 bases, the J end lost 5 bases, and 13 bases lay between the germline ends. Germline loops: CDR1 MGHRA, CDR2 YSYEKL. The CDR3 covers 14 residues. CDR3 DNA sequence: TGCGCCAGCAGCGCCACCGAGGTGGATCAGCCCCAGCATTTT. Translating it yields CASSATEVDQPQHF.

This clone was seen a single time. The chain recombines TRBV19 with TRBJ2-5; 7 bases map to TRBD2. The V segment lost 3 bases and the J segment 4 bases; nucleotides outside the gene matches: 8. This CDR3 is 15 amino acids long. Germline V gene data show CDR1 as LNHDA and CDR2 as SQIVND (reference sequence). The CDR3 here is CASSIFREGRETQYF. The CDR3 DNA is TGTGCCAGTAGTATTTTCAGGGAGGGTCGAGAGACCCAGTACTTC. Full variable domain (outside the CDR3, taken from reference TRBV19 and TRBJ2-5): DGGITQSPKYLFRKEGQNVTLSCEQNLNHDAMYWYRQDPGQGLRLIYYSQIVNDFQKGDIAEGYSVSREKKESFPLTVTSAQKNPTAFYLCASSIFREGRETQYFGPGTRLLVL.

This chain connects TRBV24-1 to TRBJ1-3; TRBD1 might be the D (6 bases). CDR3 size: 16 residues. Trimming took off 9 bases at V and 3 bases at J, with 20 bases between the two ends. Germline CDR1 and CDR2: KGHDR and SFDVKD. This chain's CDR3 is CATDEGGLICGNTIYF. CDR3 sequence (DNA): TGTGCCACCGACGAGGGGGGGCTCATTTGTGGAAACACCATATATTTT.

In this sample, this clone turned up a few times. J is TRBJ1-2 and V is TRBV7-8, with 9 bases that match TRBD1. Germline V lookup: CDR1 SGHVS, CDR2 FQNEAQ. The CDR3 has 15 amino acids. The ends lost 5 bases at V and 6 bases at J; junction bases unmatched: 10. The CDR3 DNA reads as TGTGCCAGCAGCCTCGTAACGACAGGGGGAGATGGCTACACCTTC. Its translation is CASSLVTTGGDGYTF. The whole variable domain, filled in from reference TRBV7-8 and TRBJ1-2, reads GAGVSQSPRYKVAKRGQDVALRCDPISGHVSLFWYQQALGQGPEFLTYFQNEAQLDKSGLPSDRFFAERPEGSVSTLKIQRTQQEDSAVYLCASSLVTTGGDGYTFGSGTRLTVV.

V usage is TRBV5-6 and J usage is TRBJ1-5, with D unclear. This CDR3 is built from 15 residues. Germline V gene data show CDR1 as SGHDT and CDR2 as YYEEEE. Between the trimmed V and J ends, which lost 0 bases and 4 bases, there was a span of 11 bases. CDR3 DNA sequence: TGTGCCAGCAGCTTGGCGATCGCCAGGAATCAGCCCCAGCATTTT. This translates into CASSLAIARNQPQHF. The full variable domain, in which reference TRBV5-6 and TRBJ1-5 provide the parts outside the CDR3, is DAGVTQSPTHLIKTRGQQVTLRCSPKSGHDTVSWYQQALGQGPQFIFQYYEEEERQRGNFPDRFSGHQFPNYSSELNVNALLLGDSALYLCASSLAIARNQPQHFGDGTRLSIL.

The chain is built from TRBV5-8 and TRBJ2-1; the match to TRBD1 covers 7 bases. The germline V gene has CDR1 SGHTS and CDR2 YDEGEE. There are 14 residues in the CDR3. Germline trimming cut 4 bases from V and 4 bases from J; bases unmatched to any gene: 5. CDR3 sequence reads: CASSMGQFYNEQFF. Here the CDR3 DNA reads TGTGCCAGCAGCATGGGACAGTTTTACAATGAGCAGTTCTTC. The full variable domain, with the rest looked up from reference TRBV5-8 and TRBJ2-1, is EAGVTQSPTHLIKTRGQQATLRCSPISGHTSVYWYQQALGLGLQFLLWYDEGEERNRGNFPPRFSGRQFPNYSSELNVNALELEDSALYLCASSMGQFYNEQFFGPGTRLTVL.

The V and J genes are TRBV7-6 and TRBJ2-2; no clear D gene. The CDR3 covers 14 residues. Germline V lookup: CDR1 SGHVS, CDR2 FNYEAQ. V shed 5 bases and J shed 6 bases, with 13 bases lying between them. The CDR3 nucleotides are TGTGCCAGCAGCCCCTCCCCCCTAGCCGGGGAGCTGTTTTTT. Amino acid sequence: CASSPSPLAGELFF.

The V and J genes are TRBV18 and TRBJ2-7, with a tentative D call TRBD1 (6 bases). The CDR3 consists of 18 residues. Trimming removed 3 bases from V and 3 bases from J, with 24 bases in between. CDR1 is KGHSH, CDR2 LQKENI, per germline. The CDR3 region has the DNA TGTGCCAGCTCACCCCCGTTAGGGGGTCGGGGTTTCCGCTACGAGCAGTACTTC. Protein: CASSPPLGGRGFRYEQYF.

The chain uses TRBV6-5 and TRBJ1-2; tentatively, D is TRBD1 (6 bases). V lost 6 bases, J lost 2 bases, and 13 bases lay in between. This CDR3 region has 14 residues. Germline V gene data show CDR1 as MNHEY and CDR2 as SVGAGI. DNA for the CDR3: TGTGCCAGCAGCCTTTACAGGGAGAACTATGGCTACACCTTC. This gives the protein CASSLYRENYGYTF.

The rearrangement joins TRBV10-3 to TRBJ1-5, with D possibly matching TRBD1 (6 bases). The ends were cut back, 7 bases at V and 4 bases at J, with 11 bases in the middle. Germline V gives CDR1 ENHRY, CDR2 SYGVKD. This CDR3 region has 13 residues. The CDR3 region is CAITRDINQPQHF. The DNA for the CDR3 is TGTGCCATCACCCGGGACATAAATCAGCCCCAGCATTTT.